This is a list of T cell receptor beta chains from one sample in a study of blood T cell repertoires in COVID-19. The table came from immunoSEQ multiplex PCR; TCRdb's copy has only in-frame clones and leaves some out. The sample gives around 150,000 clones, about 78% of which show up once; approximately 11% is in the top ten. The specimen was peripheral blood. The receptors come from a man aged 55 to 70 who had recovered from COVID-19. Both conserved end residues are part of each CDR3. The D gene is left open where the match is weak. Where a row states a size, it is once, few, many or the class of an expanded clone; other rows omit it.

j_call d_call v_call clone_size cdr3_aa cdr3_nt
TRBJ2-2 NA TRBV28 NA CASSETGTGELFF TGTGCCAGCAGCGAAACGGGCACCGGGGAGCTGTTTTTT
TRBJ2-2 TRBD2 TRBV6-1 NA CASSEQPLLAGGVTGELFF TGTGCCAGCAGTGAACAACCCCTCCTAGCGGGAGGGGTTACCGGGGAGCTGTTTTTT
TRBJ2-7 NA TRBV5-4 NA CASSLHRGGGGYEQYF TGTGCCAGCAGCCTACACAGGGGAGGCGGAGGGTACGAGCAGTACTTC
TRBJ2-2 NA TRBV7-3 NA CASIMRCTGELFF TGTGCCAGCATAATGCGGTGCACCGGGGAGCTGTTTTTT
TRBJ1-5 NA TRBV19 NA CASSIERGMANQPQHF TGTGCCAGTAGTATAGAAAGGGGAATGGCCAATCAGCCCCAGCATTTT
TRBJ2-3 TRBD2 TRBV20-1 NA CSASVASGSTDTQYF TGCAGTGCTAGTGTAGCTAGCGGAAGCACAGATACGCAGTATTTT
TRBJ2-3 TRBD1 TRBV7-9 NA CASSPGQPFTDTQYF TGTGCCAGCAGCCCGGGACAGCCCTTCACAGATACGCAGTATTTT
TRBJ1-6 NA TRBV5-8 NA CASSSWGGAHNSPLHF TGTGCCAGCAGCTCGTGGGGGGGCGCCCATAATTCACCCCTCCACTTT
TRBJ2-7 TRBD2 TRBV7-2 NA CASSPPTGLAGGEQYF TGTGCCAGCAGCCCCCCGACCGGGCTAGCGGGAGGCGAGCAGTACTTC
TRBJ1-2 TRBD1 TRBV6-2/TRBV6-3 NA CASSPRGQGYGYTF TGTGCCAGCAGTCCCAGGGGGCAGGGCTATGGCTACACCTTC
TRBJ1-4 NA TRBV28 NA CASSLETGPNEKLFF TGTGCCAGCAGTTTAGAGACAGGCCCTAATGAAAAACTGTTTTTT
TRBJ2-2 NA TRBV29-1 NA CSVGQNTGELFF TGCAGCGTTGGACAAAACACCGGGGAGCTGTTTTTT
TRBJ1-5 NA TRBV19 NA CASSIGRNQPQHF TGTGCCAGTAGTATCGGTCGAAATCAGCCCCAGCATTTT
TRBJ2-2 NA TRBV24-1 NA CATSLGGDRANTGELFF TGTGCCACCAGCCTCGGGGGGGACAGAGCGAACACCGGGGAGCTGTTTTTT
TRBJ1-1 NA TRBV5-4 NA CASSLGGASSRGTEAFF TGTGCCAGCAGCTTGGGTGGTGCTTCCAGCCGAGGTACTGAAGCTTTCTTT
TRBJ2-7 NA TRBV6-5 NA CASSYAGVREQYF TGTGCCAGCAGTTACGCGGGTGTGCGCGAGCAGTACTTC
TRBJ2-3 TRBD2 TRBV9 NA CASTAPGGLSDTQYF TGTGCCAGCACCGCCCCGGGGGGGCTGTCAGATACGCAGTATTTT
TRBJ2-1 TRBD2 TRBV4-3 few CASSQDPTSGGFGQFF TGCGCCAGCAGCCAAGATCCAACTAGCGGGGGGTTCGGGCAGTTCTTC
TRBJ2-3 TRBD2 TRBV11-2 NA CASSVSGSLDTQYF TGTGCCAGCAGCGTGAGCGGGAGTCTAGATACGCAGTATTTT
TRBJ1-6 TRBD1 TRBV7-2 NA CASSTNRGPIYNSPLHF TGTGCCAGCAGCACGAACAGGGGGCCTATTTATAATTCACCCCTCCACTTT
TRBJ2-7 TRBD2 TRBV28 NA CASSPTSGGSYEQYF TGTGCCAGCAGCCCCACTAGCGGGGGCTCCTACGAGCAGTACTTC
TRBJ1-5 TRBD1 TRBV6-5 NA CASSSRGRSNQPQHF TGTGCCAGCAGTTCCAGGGGGCGGAGCAATCAGCCCCAGCATTTT
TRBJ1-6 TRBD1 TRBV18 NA CASSPLGQGDSPLHF TGTGCCAGCTCACCACTAGGACAGGGCGATTCACCCCTCCACTTT
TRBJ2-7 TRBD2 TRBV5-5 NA CASSSGQGTSGYEQYF TGTGCCAGCAGCTCTGGCCAGGGGACTAGCGGCTACGAGCAGTACTTC
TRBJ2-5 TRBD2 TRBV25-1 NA CASSPRTRVETQYF TGTGCCAGCAGTCCGCGGACTAGGGTAGAGACCCAGTACTTC
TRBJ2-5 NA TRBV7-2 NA CASSLVTGPQETQYF TGTGCCAGCAGCTTAGTAACAGGGCCCCAAGAGACCCAGTACTTC
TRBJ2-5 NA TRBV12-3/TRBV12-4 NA CASRYLEETQYF TGTGCCAGCAGGTACTTGGAGGAGACCCAGTACTTC
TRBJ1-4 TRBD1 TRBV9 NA CASSTGQGAAEKLFF TGTGCCAGCAGCACAGGACAGGGGGCGGCTGAAAAACTGTTTTTT
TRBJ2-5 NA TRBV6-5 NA CASSYSWGGRETQYF TGTGCCAGCAGTTACTCGTGGGGGGGGCGGGAGACCCAGTACTTC
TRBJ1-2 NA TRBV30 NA CAWTSGESYGYTF TGTGCCTGGACCTCAGGGGAGAGCTATGGCTACACCTTC
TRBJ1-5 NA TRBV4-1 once CASSQEEAGQPQHF TGCGCCAGCAGCCAAGAAGAGGCGGGCCAGCCCCAGCATTTT
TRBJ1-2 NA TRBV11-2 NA CASSPGYGYTF TGTGCCAGCAGCCCAGGGTATGGCTACACCTTC
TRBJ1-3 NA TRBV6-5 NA CASSPQGIPGNTIYF TGTGCCAGCAGTCCTCAGGGGATACCTGGAAACACCATATATTTT
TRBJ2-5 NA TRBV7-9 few CASSLVGLPGETQYF TGTGCCAGCAGCTTAGTCGGTCTCCCGGGGGAGACCCAGTACTTC
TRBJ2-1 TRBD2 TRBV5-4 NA CASSLMLAGGYNEQFF TGTGCCAGCAGCTTGATGTTAGCGGGGGGATACAATGAGCAGTTCTTC
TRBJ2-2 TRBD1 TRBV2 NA CASSEAGTGNTGELFF TGTGCCAGCAGTGAAGCCGGGACAGGGAACACCGGGGAGCTGTTTTTT
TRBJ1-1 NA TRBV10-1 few CAGDGEAFF TGCGCCGGTGACGGGGAAGCTTTCTTT
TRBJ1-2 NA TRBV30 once CAWIRQGNYGYTF TGTGCCTGGATTCGGCAGGGTAACTATGGCTACACCTTC
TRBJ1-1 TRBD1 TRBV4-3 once CASSRKGQGDTEAFF TGCGCCAGCAGCCGTAAAGGACAGGGGGACACTGAAGCTTTCTTT
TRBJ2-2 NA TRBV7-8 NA CASSSLRTGELFF TGTGCCAGCAGTTCTCTCCGGACCGGGGAGCTGTTTTTT
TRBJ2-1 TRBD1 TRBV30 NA CAWRRTGGRNEQFF TGTGCCTGGAGAAGGACAGGGGGCCGGAATGAGCAGTTCTTC
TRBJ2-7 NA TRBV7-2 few CASSSYEEGGYEQYF TGTGCCAGCAGCTCCTACGAGGAGGGTGGGTACGAGCAGTACTTC
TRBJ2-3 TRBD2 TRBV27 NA CASKGLAGVSTDTQYF TGTGCCAGCAAAGGACTAGCGGGGGTTAGCACAGATACGCAGTATTTT
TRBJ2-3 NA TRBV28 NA CASTFLRDGDTQYF TGTGCCAGCACCTTTTTGAGGGATGGGGATACGCAGTATTTT
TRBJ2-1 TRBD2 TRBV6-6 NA CASSLYSGGAGNEQFF TGTGCCAGCAGTCTCTATAGCGGGGGGGCCGGCAATGAGCAGTTCTTC